This T cell receptor beta chain originates from a study of spatial heterogeneity in lung cancer. Time point described: sample taken at primary tumor resection. The donors were about 67 patients with non-small cell lung cancer that was early-stage and untreated. Tumor, nontumor lung or frozen PBMC supplied whole RNA that was sequenced unsorted. The CDR3 is made up of 15 amino acids. Germline CDR1 SGHNT, CDR2 YYREEE (reference sequence). V lost 4 bases to trimming and J lost 2 bases; unmatched junction nucleotides: 4. Unique molecular identifiers tagged every individual TCR cDNA molecule. TCRdb called the 5' RACE reads again in MiXCR, with one record for every CDR3 protein. The sample includes 35,000 to 55,000 distinct CDR3 sequences, roughly an eighth of them seen just once.

This receptor was obtained from a male donor with early-stage non-small cell lung cancer. V is TRBV5-4 and J is TRBJ2-7; 12 bases line up with TRBD2. Source: PBMCs, taken at surgery. CDR3 amino acids: CASSRTSGATYEQYF. In DNA, the CDR3 is TGTGCCAGCAGCCGGACTAGCGGGGCTACCTACGAGCAGTACTTC. The whole variable domain, filled in from reference TRBV5-4 and TRBJ2-7, reads ETGVTQSPTHLIKTRGQQVTLRCSSQSGHNTVSWYQQALGQGPQFIFQYYREEENGRGNFPPRFSGLQFPNYSSELNVNALELDDSALYLCASSRTSGATYEQYFGPGTRLTVT.